This T cell receptor beta chain comes out of a study of identical twins (dated by TCRdb to the mid-2010s). About the study as a whole: TCR alpha and beta repertoires from monozygotic twins, unrelated adults of various ages and cord blood were deep-sequenced to test whether fetal clonotypes persist. To rule out contamination, the twin experiments were replicated at different times with different library preparation protocols.

CDR3 length: 17 amino acids, cysteine to phenylalanine. Kept here is only the CDR3 DNA, which spans 51 bases and is read in frame from base 1. V is clipped by 1 base and J by 0 bases, and the sequence between their germline boundaries is 14 bases long. The germline V gene gives CDR1 as SGDLS and CDR2 as YYNGEE. The method was 5' RACE. TCRdb names Illumina HiSeq 2000 as the instrument used. A universal primer binding site was introduced by template switching, and a unique molecular identifier was present in the final cDNA, enabling accurate counting of TCR cDNA molecules. Specific primers in the conserved constant-segment region were used to synthesize first-strand cDNA for the TCR alpha and beta chains. Each cDNA library was double barcoded, with a SMART-Mk sample barcode plus Illumina barcodes, to control for contamination. TruSeq adapter sequences and Illumina sample barcodes were added in two successive PCR steps. The Illumina HiSeq platform was used with custom primers to sequence TCR alpha and beta cDNA libraries. The paper's processing steps were these. MiGEC was used to process raw reads and extract unique molecular identifiers, and MiXCR was used to find CDR3 positions. For each individual, recombination models were inferred using an EM algorithm with the repgenHMM and IGoR tools. Shared clonotype analysis was performed with the tcR package in R, normalizing sharing by the product of cloneset sizes. To study raw recombination free of thymic and clonal selection effects, out-of-frame nonproductive sequences were analyzed. TCRdb reprocessed the public reads (quality trimming at Q25 with fastp, clone calling with MiXCR) and kept in-frame beta chains. One record per CDR3 amino acid sequence lists the most common genes and DNA. TCRdb's processing, not the authors', yielded these V and J calls. Within this sample are about 240,000 distinct CDR3 sequences, with over 9.5% of them counted one time only. The leading ten clones occupy over 8% of the sample.

Here is what the overall study found, with its caveats: Excess twin sharing in beta out-of-frame sequences was weaker because fewer shared sequences lowered the signal-to-noise ratio. Fewer insertions were carried by abundant cord blood beta clonotypes; a weaker similar trend was observed in young adult naive repertoires, while no such trend was observed in memory repertoires. Recombination models systematically underestimated out-of-frame TCR alpha sharing in monozygotic twins but agreed with sharing between unrelated individuals. Compared with coincidental sharing between unrelated individuals, an excess of low generation-probability sequences was observed among out-of-frame TCR alpha sequences shared between twins. Zero-insertion analyses could be partly confounded by invariant T cells such as MAIT and iNKT, though diverse VJ usage argued against such confounding for most clonotypes. Conclusions relied on cross-sectional statistical analysis, since the same donors could not be followed over many years.

This clonotype has ten or more counts. This receptor's antigen is unknown. No qualities accompany the bases; no much larger clone lies one base away. Every donor was a healthy Caucasian. Miltenyi CD45RO+ enrichment and human naive T-cell isolation kits were used to isolate memory (CD45RO+) and naive T cells from PBMC. The receptor's source is a man aged 50 to 59 in good health. The chain is assembled from TRBV9 and TRBJ2-1; the D segment cannot be called with confidence. Sequencing input: memory T cells sorted from blood. The label giving this sample's cell subset or site can be read as: CD45RO+ enriched T cells. The DNA sequence is given as TGTGCCAGCAGCGTATCCGCCCCGGCAGGCTCCTACAATGAGCAGTTCTTC. Translated, this gives CASSVSAPAGSYNEQFF.